The 25 T cell receptor beta chains reported below all come from one sample, sequenced in a study of blood T cell repertoires in COVID-19. The protocol was immunoSEQ multiplex PCR, while the TCRdb copy is restricted to in-frame clones and leaves out a portion. The table shows 45,000 to 70,000 clones, with over 80% occurring only once. Sequenced sample: peripheral blood. Receptor source: a woman aged 55-69 years with acute or convalescent COVID-19.

This clone has a single count. The rearrangement uses TRBV10-1 and TRBJ2-7, with D perhaps TRBD1 (5 bases). V shed 7 bases and J shed 2 bases, with 15 bases lying between them. The CDR3 is made up of 14 amino acids. CDR1 is WNHNN, CDR2 SYGVQD, per germline (reference sequence). The CDR3, as DNA: TGCGCCAGCATTTCTCTAAGGGGTACCTACGAGCAGTACTTC. It is translated as CASISLRGTYEQYF.

The V and J genes are TRBV6-4 and TRBJ2-1; 8 bases are shared with TRBD1. V shed 3 bases, J shed 5 bases, and the junction held 6 bases outside the gene matches. Germline V gene data show CDR1 as MRHNA and CDR2 as SNTAGT. This CDR3 is 15 amino acids long. Here the CDR3 reads CASSEFGTGHNEQFF. CDR3 DNA sequence: TGTGCCAGCAGTGAATTTGGGACAGGACACAATGAGCAGTTCTTC.

V and J are TRBV3-1 (or the pseudogene TRBV3-2) and TRBJ1-4; no clear D. There are 14 residues in the CDR3. Germline CDR1 and CDR2: LGHDT and YNNKEL (reference sequence). V lost 0 bases to trimming and J lost 8 bases, with 10 bases between them. CDR3 loop: CASSQDLAREKLFF. The CDR3 DNA reads TGTGCCAGCAGCCAAGATTTAGCACGAGAAAAACTGTTTTTT.

The chain links TRBV6-5 to TRBJ1-2; a weak D match, TRBD1 (6 bases). Per the germline V gene, CDR1 is MNHEY and CDR2 is SVGAGI. The CDR3 contains 13 residues. V shed 6 bases and J shed 9 bases, with 17 bases lying between them. CDR3 DNA: TGTGCCAGCAGCCCCGGGCAGGGGTCCAGCTACACCTTC. Amino acids: CASSPGQGSSYTF.

The J gene is TRBJ2-5, the V gene TRBV9; D might be TRBD1 (6 bases). The CDR3 totals 14 residues. Looked up from germline, CDR1 is SGDLS and CDR2 is YYNGEE. Trimming took 4 bases from V and 2 from J, leaving 12 bases between them. The CDR3 spells CASSTRQEQETQYF. DNA for the CDR3: TGTGCCAGCAGCACCCGACAGGAGCAAGAGACCCAGTACTTC.

This clone showed up just once. This chain links TRBV14 with TRBJ1-2, with D tentatively TRBD1 (6 bases). Trimming pared 1 base from V and 0 bases from J, leaving 12 bases between. CDR3 size: 16 residues. Germline V gene data show CDR1 as SGHDN and CDR2 as FVKESK. This CDR3 reads CASSQAPGHPNYGYTF. The DNA of the CDR3 is TGTGCCAGCAGCCAAGCTCCGGGACACCCTAACTATGGCTACACCTTC.

J is TRBJ1-3 and V is TRBV20-1; no reliable D call. The CDR3 covers 11 residues. CDR1 DFQATT and CDR2 SNEGSKA come from the germline V gene (reference sequence). Trimming cost V 5 bases and J 4 bases, with 6 bases left between them. CDR3 nucleotide sequence: TGCAGTGCTTTGACAGGAAACACCATATATTTT. Translating gives CSALTGNTIYF.

The chain combines TRBV7-8 with TRBJ2-7, with D perhaps TRBD2 (6 bases). With 4 bases removed from V and 4 bases from J, the gap between germline ends came to 17 bases. CDR1 and CDR2 (germline): SGHVS, FQNEAQ. The length of the CDR3 is 15 residues. The CDR3 DNA reads as TGTGCCAGCAGCTGGGGAGGAACAGAAAGTTACGAGCAGTACTTC. This sequence encodes CASSWGGTESYEQYF.

This clone was seen a handful of times. The rearrangement joins TRBV24-1 to TRBJ1-5; D gene ambiguous. The CDR3 sequence is 13 residues long. Trimming took 6 bases from V and 4 from J, leaving 9 bases between them. Germline V gene sequence: CDR1 KGHDR, CDR2 SFDVKD. CDR3: CATSQRANQPQHF. In DNA, the CDR3 is TGTGCCACCAGTCAGAGGGCGAATCAGCCCCAGCATTTT.

The count of this clone is one. V is TRBV6-5 and J is TRBJ2-7; a possible D gene is TRBD1 (6 bases). The CDR3 spans 13 residues. V gave up 4 bases and J gave up 3 bases, with 10 bases separating them. Germline V gene lookup returns CDR1 MNHEY and CDR2 SVGAGI. CDR3 sequence: CASSSGTIYEQYF. The CDR3, as DNA: TGTGCCAGCAGTTCCGGGACAATCTACGAGCAGTACTTC.

CDR3 nucleotide sequence: TGTGCCAGCAGCTTGGGTATCACAGATACGCAGTATTTT. Translation: CASSLGITDTQYF. This sequence joins TRBV5-6 and TRBJ2-3; D uncertain. V was pared by 0 bases and J by 2 bases, with 4 bases between. Per germline, CDR1 SGHDT and CDR2 YYEEEE. This CDR3 spans 13 amino acids.

The chain employs TRBV27 and TRBJ1-5; TRBD1 is a possible D gene (6 bases). V lost 3 bases, J lost 6 bases, and 12 bases lay in between. CDR3 length: 14 residues. Germline CDR1 and CDR2: MNHEY and SMNVEV (reference sequence). CDR3 in amino acids: CASSFTGLGQPQHF. CDR3 DNA: TGTGCCAGCAGTTTCACAGGGTTAGGTCAGCCCCAGCATTTT.

The CDR3 region has the DNA TGTGCCACCAGTCCACAGACAAGCCCAGATACGCAGTATTTT. It is translated as CATSPQTSPDTQYF. The chain carries TRBV24-1 and TRBJ2-3; D is ambiguous. The CDR3 extends over 14 amino acids. V was cut by 6 bases and J by 4 bases, with 13 bases left in between. Germline CDR1 reads KGHDR; CDR2 reads SFDVKD.

The J gene is TRBJ2-7, the V gene TRBV28; D is unresolved. Per germline, CDR1 MDHEN and CDR2 SYDVKM. V was cut by 2 bases and J by 6 bases, with 8 bases left in between. There are 12 residues in the CDR3. Here the CDR3 DNA reads TGTGCCAGCAGTTTAAATCCCCGCGAGCAGTACTTC. Translating it yields CASSLNPREQYF. Combining the CDR3 with reference TRBV28 and TRBJ2-7 gives the whole variable domain DVKVTQSSRYLVKRTGEKVFLECVQDMDHENMFWYRQDPGLGLRLIYFSYDVKMKEKGDIPEGYSVSREKKERFSLILESASTNQTSMYLCASSLNPREQYFGPGTRLTVT.

Only a few counts were recorded for this clone. The chain links TRBV1 to TRBJ2-7; the D segment call TRBD2 is taken from the table without a DNA check. TRBV1 is classified as a pseudogene. The CDR3 runs to 17 residues. In DNA, the CDR3 is TGCACCAGCAGCCACTTAGAGCGGGGTGGGACGGATTACGAGCAGTACTTC. As protein: CTSSHLERGGTDYEQYF.

The chain employs TRBV6-5 and TRBJ2-1; 9 bases agree with TRBD1. The CDR3 sequence is 14 residues long. The trim removed 10 bases at V and 9 bases at J, leaving 13 bases unmatched. The germline CDR1 and CDR2 sequences are MNHEY and SVGAGI. CDR3: CAIGGGQGFGEQFF. The DNA for the CDR3 is TGTGCCATCGGAGGGGGACAGGGTTTCGGTGAGCAGTTCTTC.

The chain combines TRBV30 with TRBJ1-6; maybe TRBD1 (6 bases). This CDR3 region has 16 residues. V lost 3 bases, J lost 6 bases, and 18 bases lay in between. In germline, CDR1 is GTSNPN, CDR2 SVGIG (reference sequence). CDR3 bases: TGTGCCTGGAGAGTCTATGGGGGACAAGTTAATTCACCCCTCCACTTT. Its translation: CAWRVYGGQVNSPLHF. Based on the CDR3 plus reference TRBV30 and TRBJ1-6, the full variable domain is SQTIHQWPATLVQPVGSPLSLECTVEGTSNPNLYWYRQAAGRGLQLLFYSVGIGQISSEVPQNLSASRPQDRQFILSSKKLLLSDSGFYLCAWRVYGGQVNSPLHFGNGTRLTVT.

The V call is TRBV29-1, the J call TRBJ1-1; 9 nucleotides line up with TRBD1. J lost 0 bases, V lost 7 bases, and 18 bases had no gene match. CDR1 and CDR2 from the germline V gene are SQVTM and ANQGSEA. This CDR3 is 18 amino acids long. The CDR3 bases are TGCAGCGCCAAGGGACAGGGCCCTGTAATAACACTGAACACTGAAGCTTTCTTT. This codes for CSAKGQGPVITLNTEAFF.

J is TRBJ2-1 and V is TRBV19, with D maybe TRBD2 (6 bases). The V and J ends lost 10 bases and 0 bases respectively, with 10 bases between them. The CDR3 spans 13 residues. Germline assignment: CDR1 LNHDA and CDR2 SQIVND (reference sequence). This CDR3 reads CATTEGSYNEQFF. DNA of the CDR3: TGTGCCACCACGGAGGGCTCCTACAATGAGCAGTTCTTC.

The CDR3 loop reads CASSPTFVNTEAFF. Written as DNA, the CDR3 is TGTGCCAGCAGCCCGACTTTCGTGAACACTGAAGCTTTCTTT. The chain employs TRBV7-9 and TRBJ1-1; D unresolved. The CDR3 covers 14 residues. Trimming stripped 5 bases from V and 0 bases from J, with 10 bases between. Looked up from germline, CDR1 is SEHNR and CDR2 is FQNEAQ (reference sequence).

This rearrangement joins TRBV7-2 to TRBJ2-1; TRBD1 matches at 9 bases. The germline CDR1 and CDR2 sequences are SGHTA and FQGNSA. Unmatched junction bases numbered 4, after V lost 4 bases and J lost 0 bases. This CDR3 comprises 16 residues. Here the CDR3 DNA reads TGTGCCAGCAGCTCCACGGGACAGGGCTCCTACAATGAGCAGTTCTTC. Its translation is CASSSTGQGSYNEQFF.

The rearrangement uses TRBV5-1 and TRBJ1-1, with 7 bases fitting TRBD1. CDR1 SGHRS and CDR2 YFSETQ come from the germline V gene. CDR3 length: 14 residues. V shed 3 bases, J shed 1 base, and the junction held 3 bases outside the gene matches. CDR3 bases: TGCGCCAGCAGCTGGGCAGGGGGGAACACTGAAGCTTTCTTT. Its protein is CASSWAGGNTEAFF.

This clone was counted a single time. The V call is TRBV7-6, the J call TRBJ1-1; D is ambiguous. This CDR3 spans 11 amino acids. V lost 4 bases and J 8 bases, leaving 8 bases between the germline ends. Germline V CDR1 and CDR2: SGHVS, FNYEAQ. Here the CDR3 reads CASSSGPEAFF. The CDR3 DNA follows: TGTGCCAGCAGCTCCGGTCCCGAAGCTTTCTTT.

The chain combines TRBV14 with TRBJ2-4; D uncertain. In germline, CDR1 is SGHDN, CDR2 FVKESK. V shed 4 bases and J shed 0 bases, with 7 bases lying between them. The CDR3 runs 14 residues. The CDR3 sequence is CASSPRLAKNIQYF. In DNA, the CDR3 is TGTGCCAGCAGCCCGCGATTAGCCAAAAACATTCAGTACTTC.

The chain is built from TRBV3-1 (or the pseudogene TRBV3-2) and TRBJ1-1; D is undetermined. The V end was cut by 3 bases, the J end by 5 bases, with 7 bases between. CDR3 length: 12 amino acids. Germline lookup yields CDR1 LGHDT and CDR2 YNNKEL (reference sequence). The CDR3: CASSHRGTEAFF. The CDR3 DNA is TGTGCCAGCAGCCACCGGGGTACTGAAGCTTTCTTT.